The 26 T cell receptor beta chains reported below all come from one sample, sequenced in a study of blood T cell repertoires in COVID-19. The method was immunoSEQ multiplex PCR; TCRdb's version includes in-frame clones alone and lacks a portion of them. The sample carries roughly 220,000 clones, around 84% recorded once. Sequencing was performed on PBMCs or T cells enriched from blood (not recorded which). The receptors stem from a woman aged 40 to 49 who had recovered from COVID-19.

A note on this clone: Distinct nucleotide sequences in the sample also encode this CDR3. The chain combines TRBV2 with TRBJ2-5; 10 positions agree with TRBD1. This CDR3 comprises 15 residues. After removal of 6 bases from V and 3 bases from J, the junction contained 7 bases not matched to a gene. Germline loops: CDR1 SNHLY, CDR2 FYNNEI. CDR3 protein: CASSLRDRGEETQYF. CDR3 sequence (DNA): TGTGCCAGCAGCCTCCGGGACAGGGGAGAAGAGACCCAGTACTTC.

The J gene is TRBJ1-2, the V gene TRBV2; no firm D call. This CDR3 is built from 12 residues. Germline CDR1 is SNHLY and CDR2 is FYNNEI. With 4 bases removed from V and 8 bases from J, the gap between germline ends came to 11 bases. CDR3 DNA: TGTGCCAGCAGTGGTTGGACTGAAGGCTACACCTTC. This codes for CASSGWTEGYTF.

The chain couples TRBV7-2 to TRBJ1-2; 7 bases are shared with TRBD1. Germline V gene data show CDR1 as SGHTA and CDR2 as FQGNSA. The CDR3 loop spans 17 amino acids. Trimming removed 5 bases from V and 1 base from J; junction bases left unmatched: 13. This chain's CDR3 is CASSPPTGTINNYGYTF. The CDR3 region has the DNA TGTGCCAGCAGCCCACCGACAGGGACAATAAATAACTATGGCTACACCTTC.

The rearrangement links TRBV7-8 to TRBJ2-3, with unresolved D. V dropped 1 base and J dropped 2 bases, with 7 bases sitting between them. The length of the CDR3 is 14 residues. Germline V lookup: CDR1 SGHVS, CDR2 FQNEAQ. CDR3 in amino acids: CASSLGLPTDTQYF. The CDR3 coding sequence is TGTGCCAGCAGCTTAGGACTCCCCACAGATACGCAGTATTTT.

This chain links TRBV18 with TRBJ2-1, with no clear D. The CDR3 sequence is 15 residues long. With 2 bases removed from V and 8 bases from J, the gap between germline ends came to 16 bases. CDR1 is KGHSH and CDR2 is LQKENI in the germline V gene. The CDR3 region is CASSPGGSTLYEQFF. The CDR3 DNA follows: TGTGCCAGCTCACCAGGCGGTTCAACACTCTATGAGCAGTTCTTC.

V is TRBV29-1 and J is TRBJ2-1; D remains unclear. The CDR3 sequence is 13 residues long. V was clipped by 8 bases and J by 7 bases, with 18 bases between them. CDR1 and CDR2 (germline): SQVTM, ANQGSEA. Here the CDR3 DNA reads TGCAGCCCCGCTTACGGAGTAGGTAATGAGCAGTTCTTC. Translated, it gives CSPAYGVGNEQFF.

V usage is TRBV19 and J usage is TRBJ2-5; 10 nucleotides align to TRBD1. The CDR3 is 15 amino acids. CDR1 is LNHDA, CDR2 SQIVND, per germline (reference sequence). J was trimmed by 0 bases and V by 4 bases; bases with no gene match: 2. CDR3 amino acids: CASSTGTGDQETQYF. The CDR3 DNA follows: TGTGCCAGTAGTACCGGGACAGGGGACCAAGAGACCCAGTACTTC.

The chain joins TRBV7-9 to TRBJ2-7; TRBD1 matches at 10 bases. CDR3 size: 14 residues. The germline V gene has CDR1 SEHNR and CDR2 FQNEAQ (reference sequence). Trimming took 4 bases from V and 2 from J; bases not matched to a gene: 2. CDR3 amino acids: CASSSGTGAYEQYF. Written as DNA, the CDR3 is TGTGCCAGCAGCTCCGGGACAGGGGCCTACGAGCAGTACTTC.

V usage is TRBV10-3 and J usage is TRBJ1-1; D possibly corresponds to TRBD1 (5 bases). The CDR3 loop spans 15 amino acids. Per germline, CDR1 ENHRY and CDR2 SYGVKD. V lost 3 bases to trimming and J lost 5 bases, with 16 bases between them. In nucleotides, the CDR3 is TGTGCCATCAGTGACGTGTCAGGGCGAAGAACTGAAGCTTTCTTT. Its protein product is CAISDVSGRRTEAFF.

The genes are TRBV3-1 (or the pseudogene TRBV3-2) and TRBJ2-3; D might be TRBD2 (6 bases). The CDR3 has 19 residues. Germline CDR1 LGHDT, CDR2 YNNKEL (reference sequence). With 0 bases removed from V and 1 base from J, the gap between germline ends came to 20 bases. For the CDR3, the DNA is TGTGCCAGCAGCCAAGAGCGGCGGCGGGAAAAGGTTGGCACAGATACGCAGTATTTT. Translated, it gives CASSQERRREKVGTDTQYF.

This chain's CDR3 is CASSFSFGGRAGHEQFF. CDR3 coding DNA: TGTGCCAGCAGCTTTTCGTTCGGCGGGAGGGCCGGGCATGAGCAGTTCTTC. This chain uses TRBV5-5 with TRBJ2-1, with TRBD2 identical over 9 bases. J lost 8 bases, V lost 2 bases, and 14 bases had no gene match. Germline-derived CDR1 and CDR2 are SGHKS and YYEKEE (reference sequence). The CDR3 extends over 17 amino acids.

The chain employs TRBV2 and TRBJ2-2, with 8 positions matching TRBD2. This CDR3 spans 15 amino acids. V gave up 2 bases and J gave up 3 bases; unmatched junction bases: 2. Germline assignment: CDR1 SNHLY and CDR2 FYNNEI. The CDR3 DNA reads TGTGCCAGCAGTGAAACTAGCGGATACACCGGGGAGCTGTTTTTT. Protein product: CASSETSGYTGELFF.

The rearrangement links TRBV28 to TRBJ1-2, with TRBD1 as a possible D gene (5 bases). CDR1 and CDR2 from the germline V gene are MDHEN and SYDVKM. Deletions cut 1 base from V and 2 bases from J, with 5 bases between. The CDR3 has 13 amino acids. The CDR3 protein is CASSLSGNYGYTF. The CDR3 DNA follows: TGTGCCAGCAGTTTATCAGGGAACTATGGCTACACCTTC.

This clone was seen once. This sequence joins TRBV6-5 and TRBJ2-2; D ambiguous. From germline, CDR1 is MNHEY and CDR2 SVGAGI. V was clipped by 8 bases and J by 0 bases, with 13 bases between them. This CDR3 has 15 amino acids. CDR3 bases: TGTGCCAGCCACATCGGGTACGCGAACACCGGGGAGCTGTTTTTT. Translation: CASHIGYANTGELFF.

The chain uses TRBV28 and TRBJ2-1, with no clear D. Between the trimmed V and J ends, which lost 6 bases and 8 bases, there was a span of 14 bases. Per the germline V gene, CDR1 is MDHEN and CDR2 is SYDVKM. The CDR3 length is 13 residues. The DNA of the CDR3 is TGTGCCAGCAGCCAATTGAGGCGCCATGAGCAGTTCTTC. Encoded protein: CASSQLRRHEQFF.

The chain is built from TRBV3-1 (or the pseudogene TRBV3-2) and TRBJ2-1, with TRBD2 matching over 7 bases. Germline CDR1 LGHDT, CDR2 YNNKEL (reference sequence). The CDR3 extends over 12 amino acids. Trimming at V came to 6 bases and at J to 15 bases, leaving 11 bases not matched to a gene. As DNA, the CDR3 is TGTGCCAGCAGGGGGGGGACTCTACCGTTGTTCTTC. Protein sequence: CASRGGTLPLFF.

This clone has a handful of counts. This chain joins TRBV28 and TRBJ1-6; TRBD1 matches 11 bases. The CDR3 sequence is 15 residues long. The ends lost 7 bases at V and 7 bases at J; junction bases unmatched: 6. Germline CDR1 and CDR2: MDHEN and SYDVKM. CDR3 DNA: TGTGCCAGCACCACACGGGACAGGGGGAATTCACCCCTCCACTTT. As protein: CASTTRDRGNSPLHF.

The chain joins TRBV4-2 to TRBJ2-1; maybe TRBD2 (6 bases). Germline CDR1 and CDR2: LGHNA and YNFKEQ. The CDR3 length is 15 residues. V was trimmed by 4 bases and J by 6 bases, leaving 16 bases between them. The DNA for the CDR3 is TGTGCCAGCAGCCCGGGGGAGTGGGGGATCAATGAGCAGTTCTTC. Encoded protein: CASSPGEWGINEQFF.

V and J are TRBV7-9 and TRBJ1-6; TRBD1 might be the D (6 bases). Trimming shortened V by 5 bases and J by 10 bases, and 18 bases separated the two germline ends. The CDR3 length is 15 residues. CDR1 is SEHNR, CDR2 FQNEAQ, per germline (reference sequence). The CDR3 loop reads CASSASRQARSPLHF. CDR3 nucleotides: TGTGCCAGCAGCGCATCAAGACAGGCTCGGTCACCCCTCCACTTT.

The CDR3 region has the DNA TGTGCCAGCAGCCGGGGTAGGGCGGGCGAGCAGTACGTC. Translation gives CASSRGRAGEQYV. V is TRBV6-5 and J is TRBJ2-7; the D gene is possibly TRBD2 (5 bases). Trimming stripped 6 bases from V and 6 bases from J, with 15 bases between. The CDR3 totals 13 residues. Per the germline V gene, CDR1 is MNHEY and CDR2 is SVGAGI.

The chain carries TRBV7-9 and TRBJ1-5; D is undetermined. This CDR3 is built from 13 residues. With 3 bases removed from V and 10 bases from J, the gap between germline ends came to 13 bases. In germline, CDR1 is SEHNR, CDR2 FQNEAQ (reference sequence). CDR3 amino acids: CASSLHGVTPQHF. For the CDR3, the DNA is TGTGCCAGCAGCTTGCACGGGGTTACACCCCAGCATTTT.

V is TRBV5-1 and J is TRBJ1-2; 10 bases are a match to TRBD1. This CDR3 has 16 residues. Germline CDR1 reads SGHRS; CDR2 reads YFSETQ. Trimming removed 3 bases from V and 4 bases from J; junction bases left unmatched: 9. CDR3 nucleotides: TGCGCCAGCAGCTCCCTGGGACAGGGGAGGGGCTATGGCTACACCTTC. Encoded protein: CASSSLGQGRGYGYTF.

The chain employs TRBV18 and TRBJ2-1; 7 nucleotides agree with TRBD1. The junction had 2 bases not matched to a gene; V was cut back by 4 bases and J by 8 bases. Per germline, CDR1 KGHSH and CDR2 LQKENI. There are 12 residues in the CDR3. Here the CDR3 reads CASSRQGYEQFF. The CDR3 region has the DNA TGTGCCAGCTCACGACAGGGCTATGAGCAGTTCTTC.

The J gene is TRBJ2-7, the V gene TRBV30; a possible D gene is TRBD1 (6 bases). V dropped 2 bases and J dropped 3 bases, with 17 bases sitting between them. Germline V gives CDR1 GTSNPN, CDR2 SVGIG (reference sequence). CDR3 size: 15 residues. The CDR3 sequence: CAWSRKLGQNYEQYV. As DNA, the CDR3 is TGTGCCTGGAGTCGGAAGTTGGGACAAAACTACGAGCAGTACGTC.

The J gene is TRBJ1-5, the V gene TRBV28; 7 bases match TRBD1. Germline CDR1 and CDR2: MDHEN and SYDVKM. The J segment lost 5 bases and the V segment lost 5 bases, leaving 12 bases of the junction unmatched. This CDR3 region has 16 residues. The CDR3 DNA reads as TGTGCCAGCAGTCCACAGGGGAGGAGGGGTCATCAGCCCCAGCATTTT. It is translated as CASSPQGRRGHQPQHF.

The rearrangement joins TRBV5-1 to TRBJ1-6, with D tentatively TRBD1 (6 bases). The CDR3 totals 16 residues. The germline CDR1 and CDR2 sequences are SGHRS and YFSETQ. V was cut by 3 bases and J by 5 bases, with 15 bases left in between. The CDR3 DNA sequence: TGCGCCAGCAGCTCCGTTACAGGGAAACATAATTCACCCCTCCACTTT. Encoded protein: CASSSVTGKHNSPLHF.